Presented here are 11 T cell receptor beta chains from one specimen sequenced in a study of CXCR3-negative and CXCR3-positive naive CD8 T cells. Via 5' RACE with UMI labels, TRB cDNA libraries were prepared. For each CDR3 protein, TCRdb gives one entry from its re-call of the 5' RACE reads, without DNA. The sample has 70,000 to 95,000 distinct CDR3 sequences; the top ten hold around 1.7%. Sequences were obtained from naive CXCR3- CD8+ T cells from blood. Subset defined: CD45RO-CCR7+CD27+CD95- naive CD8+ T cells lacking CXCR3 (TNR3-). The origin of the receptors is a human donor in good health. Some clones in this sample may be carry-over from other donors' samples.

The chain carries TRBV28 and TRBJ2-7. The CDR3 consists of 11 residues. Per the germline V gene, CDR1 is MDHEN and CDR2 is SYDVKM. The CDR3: CASRKTYEQYF.

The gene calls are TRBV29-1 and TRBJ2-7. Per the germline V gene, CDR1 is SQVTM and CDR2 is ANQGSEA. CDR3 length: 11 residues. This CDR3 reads CSVEKLGEQYF.

CDR3: CASSSDPMLEAFF. The chain links TRBV7-6 to TRBJ1-1. In germline, CDR1 is SGHVS, CDR2 FNYEAQ. The length of the CDR3 is 13 residues.

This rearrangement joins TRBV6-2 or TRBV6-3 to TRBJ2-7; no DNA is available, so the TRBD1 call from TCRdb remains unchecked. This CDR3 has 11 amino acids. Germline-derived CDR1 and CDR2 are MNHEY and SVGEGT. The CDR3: CATDSAYEQYF.

CDR3 region: CASTKGRSENTGELFF. This chain links TRBV21-1 with TRBJ2-2. TRBV21-1 is deemed a pseudogene. The CDR3 spans 16 residues.

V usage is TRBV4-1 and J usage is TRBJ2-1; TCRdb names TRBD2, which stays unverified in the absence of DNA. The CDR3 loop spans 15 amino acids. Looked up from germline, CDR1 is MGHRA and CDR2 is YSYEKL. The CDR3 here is CASSPWTSGVNEQFF.

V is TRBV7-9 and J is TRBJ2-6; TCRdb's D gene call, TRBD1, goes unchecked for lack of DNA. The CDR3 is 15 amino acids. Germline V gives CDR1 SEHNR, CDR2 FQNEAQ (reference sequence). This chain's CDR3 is CASSWPGTGANVLTF.

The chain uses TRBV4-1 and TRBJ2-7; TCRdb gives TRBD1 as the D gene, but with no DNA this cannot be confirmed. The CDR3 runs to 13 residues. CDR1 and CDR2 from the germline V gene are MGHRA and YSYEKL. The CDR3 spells CASSPGTAVEQYF.

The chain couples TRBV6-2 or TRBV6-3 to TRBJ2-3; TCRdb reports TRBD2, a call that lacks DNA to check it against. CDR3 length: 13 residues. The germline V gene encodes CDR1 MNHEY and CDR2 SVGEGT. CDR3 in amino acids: CASMAGNTDTQYF.

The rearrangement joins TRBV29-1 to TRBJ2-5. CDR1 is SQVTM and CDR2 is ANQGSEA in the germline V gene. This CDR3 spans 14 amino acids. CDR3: CSVERQATQETQYF.

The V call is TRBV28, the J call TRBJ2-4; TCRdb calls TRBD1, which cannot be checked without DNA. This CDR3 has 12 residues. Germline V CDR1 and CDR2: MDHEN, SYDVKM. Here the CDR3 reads CASLGGRNIQYF.